The clone carrying this T cell receptor (beta chain) was recorded at least ten times. The antigen remains unidentified. Template material for amplifying TCR beta CDR3 regions consisted of RNA transcripts. First-round RT-PCR of the TCR CDR3 relied on the HTBI primer set. In TCRdb, the multiplex PCR reads were re-called with MiXCR into one record per CDR3 protein. The data show some 770,000 distinct CDR3 sequences, about 15% seen once. This CDR3 contains 14 residues. Germline CDR1 and CDR2: SGHTA and FQGNSA. V shed 5 bases and J 3 bases; nucleotides not matched to a gene: 5. Lactation, pregnancy, other autoimmune disease or uncontrolled infection excluded patients. Clinical symptoms, serum thyroxine, TRAb, thyroid ultrasound and orbital computed tomography established diagnosis. This entry is derived from a study of T cells in Graves' hyperthyroidism and ophthalmopathy. General study results and limits: Blood also held most thyroid clonotypes expanded beyond 0.001. In simple terms, a model built on 13 V-J features told ophthalmopathy apart from stable hyperthyroidism.

Sequencing was performed on blood. The chain uses TRBV7-2 and TRBJ1-2; 8 bases map to TRBD1. This clonotype originated in a man between 18 and 29 years old with Graves' hyperthyroidism. The CDR3 nucleotides read TGTGCCAGCAGCCTACGACAGGGGCACTATGGCTACACCTTC. Translating gives CASSLRQGHYGYTF.